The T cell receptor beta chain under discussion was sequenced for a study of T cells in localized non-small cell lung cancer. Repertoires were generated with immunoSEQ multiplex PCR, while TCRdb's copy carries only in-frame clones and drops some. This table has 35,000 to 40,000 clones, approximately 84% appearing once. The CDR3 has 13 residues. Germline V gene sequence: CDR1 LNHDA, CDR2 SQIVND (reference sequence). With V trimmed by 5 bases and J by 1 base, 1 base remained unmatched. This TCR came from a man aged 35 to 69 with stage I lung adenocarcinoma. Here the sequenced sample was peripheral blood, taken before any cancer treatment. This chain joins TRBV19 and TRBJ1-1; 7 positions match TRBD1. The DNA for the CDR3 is TGTGCCAGTAGTCGACAGGGGAACACTGAAGCTTTCTTT. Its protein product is CASSRQGNTEAFF.